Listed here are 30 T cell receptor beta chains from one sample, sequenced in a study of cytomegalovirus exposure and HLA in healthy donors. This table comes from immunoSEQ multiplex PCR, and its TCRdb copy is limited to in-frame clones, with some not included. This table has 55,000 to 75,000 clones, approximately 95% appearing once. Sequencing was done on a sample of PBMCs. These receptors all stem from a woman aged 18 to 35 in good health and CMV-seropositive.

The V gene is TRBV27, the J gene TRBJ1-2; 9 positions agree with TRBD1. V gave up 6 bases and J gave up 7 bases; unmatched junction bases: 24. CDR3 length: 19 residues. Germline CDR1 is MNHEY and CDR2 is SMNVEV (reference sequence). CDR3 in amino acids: CASSLLGDRQGVALGGYTF. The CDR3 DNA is TGTGCCAGCAGCTTACTAGGGGATCGACAGGGGGTGGCGTTAGGTGGCTACACCTTC.

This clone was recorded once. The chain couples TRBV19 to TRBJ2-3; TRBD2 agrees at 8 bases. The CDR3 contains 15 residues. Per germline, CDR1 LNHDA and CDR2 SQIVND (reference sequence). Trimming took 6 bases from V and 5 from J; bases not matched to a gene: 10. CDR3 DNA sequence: TGTGCCAGTAGGGGCTTTAGCGGGAAGGAAGATACGCAGTATTTT. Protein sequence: CASRGFSGKEDTQYF.

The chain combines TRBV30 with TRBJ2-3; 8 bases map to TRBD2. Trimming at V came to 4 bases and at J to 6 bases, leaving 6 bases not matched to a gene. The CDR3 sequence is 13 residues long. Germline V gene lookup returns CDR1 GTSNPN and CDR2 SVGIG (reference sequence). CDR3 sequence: CAWTAGGGDTQYF. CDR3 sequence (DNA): TGTGCCTGGACGGCGGGAGGTGGGGATACGCAGTATTTT.

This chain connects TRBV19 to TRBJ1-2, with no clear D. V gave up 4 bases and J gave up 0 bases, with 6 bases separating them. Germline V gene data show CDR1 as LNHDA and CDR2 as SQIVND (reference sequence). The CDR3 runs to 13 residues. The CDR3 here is CASSNVANYGYTF. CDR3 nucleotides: TGTGCCAGTAGTAACGTAGCTAACTATGGCTACACCTTC.

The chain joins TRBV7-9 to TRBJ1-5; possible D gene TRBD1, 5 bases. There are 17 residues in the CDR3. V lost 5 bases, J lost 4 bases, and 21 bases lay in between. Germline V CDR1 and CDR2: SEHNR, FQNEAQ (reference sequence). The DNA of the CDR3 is TGTGCCAGCAGCCCCCCAGGGTTAGAGGACAAGAATCAGCCCCAGCATTTT. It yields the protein CASSPPGLEDKNQPQHF. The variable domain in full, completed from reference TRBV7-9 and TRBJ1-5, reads DTGVSQNPRHKITKRGQNVTFRCDPISEHNRLYWYRQTLGQGPEFLTYFQNEAQLEKSRLLSDRFSAERPKGSFSTLEIQRTEQGDSAMYLCASSPPGLEDKNQPQHFGDGTRLSIL.

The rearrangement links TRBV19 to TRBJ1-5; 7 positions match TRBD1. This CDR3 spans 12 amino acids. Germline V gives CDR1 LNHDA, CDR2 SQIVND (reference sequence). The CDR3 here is CAVQGLNQPQHF. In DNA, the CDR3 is TGTGCTGTACAGGGGCTTAATCAGCCCCAGCATTTT.

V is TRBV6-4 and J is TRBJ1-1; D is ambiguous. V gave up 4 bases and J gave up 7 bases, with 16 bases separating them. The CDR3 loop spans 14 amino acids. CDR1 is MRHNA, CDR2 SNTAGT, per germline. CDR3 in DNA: TGTGCCAGCAGTGTATTCGAAGGGAGTGGTGAAGCTTTCTTT. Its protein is CASSVFEGSGEAFF.

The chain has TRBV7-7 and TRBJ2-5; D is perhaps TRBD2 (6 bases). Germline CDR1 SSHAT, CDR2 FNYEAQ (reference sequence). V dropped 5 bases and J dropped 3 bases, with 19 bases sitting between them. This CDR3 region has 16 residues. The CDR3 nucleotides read TGTGCCAGCAGCCCGGGACTGAGCAACACCGAAGAGACCCAGTACTTC. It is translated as CASSPGLSNTEETQYF. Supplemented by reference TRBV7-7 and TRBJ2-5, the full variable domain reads GAGVSQSPRYKVTKRGQDVTLRCDPISSHATLYWYQQALGQGPEFLTYFNYEAQPDKSGLPSDRFSAERPEGSISTLTIQRTEQRDSAMYRCASSPGLSNTEETQYFGPGTRLLVL.

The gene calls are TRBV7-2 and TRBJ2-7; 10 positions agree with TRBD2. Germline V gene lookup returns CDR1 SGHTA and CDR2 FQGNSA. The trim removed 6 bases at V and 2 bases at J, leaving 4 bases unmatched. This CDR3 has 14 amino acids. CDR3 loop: CASRPGLATYEQYF. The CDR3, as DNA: TGTGCCAGCAGGCCGGGACTAGCGACCTACGAGCAGTACTTC.

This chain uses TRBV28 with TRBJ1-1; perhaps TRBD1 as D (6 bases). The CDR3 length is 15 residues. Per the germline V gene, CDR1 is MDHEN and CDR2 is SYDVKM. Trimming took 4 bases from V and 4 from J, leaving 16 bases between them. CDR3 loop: CASSSPGHQITEAFF. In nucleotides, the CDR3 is TGTGCCAGCAGTTCTCCGGGACACCAAATCACTGAAGCTTTCTTT.

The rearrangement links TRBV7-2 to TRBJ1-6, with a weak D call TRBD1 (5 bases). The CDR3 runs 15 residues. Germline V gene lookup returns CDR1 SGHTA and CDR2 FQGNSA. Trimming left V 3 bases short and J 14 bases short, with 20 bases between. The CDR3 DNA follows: TGTGCCAGCAGCTTGGGGGGGGACGGGGGTCTGTCCCTCCACTTT. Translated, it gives CASSLGGDGGLSLHF. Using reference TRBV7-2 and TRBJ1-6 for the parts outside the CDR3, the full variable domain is GAGVSQSPSNKVTEKGKDVELRCDPISGHTALYWYRQSLGQGLEFLIYFQGNSAPDKSGLPSDRFSAERTGGSVSTLTIQRTQQEDSAVYLCASSLGGDGGLSLHFGNGTRLTVT.

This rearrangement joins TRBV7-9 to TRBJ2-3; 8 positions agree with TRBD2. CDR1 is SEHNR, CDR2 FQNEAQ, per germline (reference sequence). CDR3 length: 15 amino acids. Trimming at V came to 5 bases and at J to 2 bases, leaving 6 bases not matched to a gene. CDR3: CASSPTSGFTDTQYF. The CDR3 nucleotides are TGTGCCAGCAGCCCCACTAGCGGTTTCACAGATACGCAGTATTTT.

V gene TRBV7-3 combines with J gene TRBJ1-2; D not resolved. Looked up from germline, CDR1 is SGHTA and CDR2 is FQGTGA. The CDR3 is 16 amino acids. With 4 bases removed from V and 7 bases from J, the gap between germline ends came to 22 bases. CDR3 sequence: CASSSIPAAGAGGYTF. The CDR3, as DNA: TGTGCCAGCAGCTCCATCCCCGCAGCGGGCGCGGGTGGCTACACCTTC. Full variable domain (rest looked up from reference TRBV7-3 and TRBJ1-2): GAGVSQTPSNKVTEKGKYVELRCDPISGHTALYWYRQSLGQGPEFLIYFQGTGAADDSGLPNDRFFAVRPEGSVSTLKIQRTERGDSAVYLCASSSIPAAGAGGYTFGSGTRLTVV.

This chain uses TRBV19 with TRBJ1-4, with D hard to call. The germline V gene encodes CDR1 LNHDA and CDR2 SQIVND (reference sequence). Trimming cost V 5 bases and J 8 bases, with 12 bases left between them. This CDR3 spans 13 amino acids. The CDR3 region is CASSSAAPEKLFF. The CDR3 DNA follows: TGTGCCAGTAGTTCCGCGGCACCCGAAAAACTGTTTTTT.

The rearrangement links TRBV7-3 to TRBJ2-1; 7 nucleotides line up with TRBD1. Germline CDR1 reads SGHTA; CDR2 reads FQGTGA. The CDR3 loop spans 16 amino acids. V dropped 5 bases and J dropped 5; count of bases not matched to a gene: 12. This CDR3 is CASSVYRGGHNNEQFF. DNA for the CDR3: TGTGCCAGCAGCGTATACAGGGGTGGACACAACAATGAGCAGTTCTTC. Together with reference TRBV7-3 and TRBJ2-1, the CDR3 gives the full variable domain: GAGVSQTPSNKVTEKGKYVELRCDPISGHTALYWYRQSLGQGPEFLIYFQGTGAADDSGLPNDRFFAVRPEGSVSTLKIQRTERGDSAVYLCASSVYRGGHNNEQFFGPGTRLTVL.

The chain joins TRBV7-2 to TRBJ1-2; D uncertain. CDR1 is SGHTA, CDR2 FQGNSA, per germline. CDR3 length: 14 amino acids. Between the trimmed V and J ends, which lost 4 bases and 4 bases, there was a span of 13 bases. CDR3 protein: CASSSGAGSYGYTF. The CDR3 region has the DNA TGTGCCAGCAGCTCGGGTGCCGGGAGCTATGGCTACACCTTC.

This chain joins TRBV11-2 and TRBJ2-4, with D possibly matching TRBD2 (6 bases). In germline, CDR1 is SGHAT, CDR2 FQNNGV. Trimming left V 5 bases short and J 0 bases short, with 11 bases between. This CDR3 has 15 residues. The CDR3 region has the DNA TGTGCCAGCAGCGGGGGGACCTTAGCCAAAAACATTCAGTACTTC. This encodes CASSGGTLAKNIQYF.

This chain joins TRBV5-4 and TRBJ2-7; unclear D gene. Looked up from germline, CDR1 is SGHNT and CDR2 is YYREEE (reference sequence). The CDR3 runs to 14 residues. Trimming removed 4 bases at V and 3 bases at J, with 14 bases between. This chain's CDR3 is CASSRNTEIYEQYF. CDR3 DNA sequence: TGTGCCAGCAGCCGAAATACAGAGATCTACGAGCAGTACTTC.

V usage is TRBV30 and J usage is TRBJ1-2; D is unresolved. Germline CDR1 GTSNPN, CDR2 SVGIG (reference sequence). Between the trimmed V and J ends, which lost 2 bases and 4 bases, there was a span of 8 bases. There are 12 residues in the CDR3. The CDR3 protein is CAWSLQSYGYTF. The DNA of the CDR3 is TGTGCCTGGAGTCTTCAGTCCTATGGCTACACCTTC.

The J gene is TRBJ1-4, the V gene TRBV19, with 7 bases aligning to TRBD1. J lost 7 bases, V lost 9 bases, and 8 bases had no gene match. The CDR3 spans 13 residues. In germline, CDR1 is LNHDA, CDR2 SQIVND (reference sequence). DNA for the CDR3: TGTGCCAGCTGCGACAGGGTTGGTGAAAAACTGTTTTTT. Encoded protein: CASCDRVGEKLFF.

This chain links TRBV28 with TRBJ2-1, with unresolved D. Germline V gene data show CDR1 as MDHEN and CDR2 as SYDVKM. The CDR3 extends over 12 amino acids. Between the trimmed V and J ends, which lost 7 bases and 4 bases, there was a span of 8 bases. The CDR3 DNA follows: TGTGCCAGCATGATCGAGTACAATGAGCAGTTCTTC. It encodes CASMIEYNEQFF. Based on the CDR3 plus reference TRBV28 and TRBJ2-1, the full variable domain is DVKVTQSSRYLVKRTGEKVFLECVQDMDHENMFWYRQDPGLGLRLIYFSYDVKMKEKGDIPEGYSVSREKKERFSLILESASTNQTSMYLCASMIEYNEQFFGPGTRLTVL.

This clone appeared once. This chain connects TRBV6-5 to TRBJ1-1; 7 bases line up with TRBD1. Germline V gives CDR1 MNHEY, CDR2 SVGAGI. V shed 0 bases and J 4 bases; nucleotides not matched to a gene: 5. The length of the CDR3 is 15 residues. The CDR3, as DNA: TGTGCCAGCAGTTACTCGCAGGGGGTTGGCACTGAAGCTTTCTTT. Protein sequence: CASSYSQGVGTEAFF.

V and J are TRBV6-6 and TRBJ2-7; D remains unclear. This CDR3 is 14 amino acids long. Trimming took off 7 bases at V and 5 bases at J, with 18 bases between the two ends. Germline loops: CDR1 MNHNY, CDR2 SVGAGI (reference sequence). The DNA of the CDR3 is TGTGCCAGCAACTCGTACGAGGCATCCGACGAGCAGTACTTC. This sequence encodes CASNSYEASDEQYF.

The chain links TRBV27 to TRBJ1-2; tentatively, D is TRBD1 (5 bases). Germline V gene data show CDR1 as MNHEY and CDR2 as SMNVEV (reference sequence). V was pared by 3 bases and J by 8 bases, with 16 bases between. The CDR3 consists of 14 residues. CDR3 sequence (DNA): TGTGCCAGCAGTTTCAACAGTCTAAAGGGGGGCTACACCTTC. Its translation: CASSFNSLKGGYTF.

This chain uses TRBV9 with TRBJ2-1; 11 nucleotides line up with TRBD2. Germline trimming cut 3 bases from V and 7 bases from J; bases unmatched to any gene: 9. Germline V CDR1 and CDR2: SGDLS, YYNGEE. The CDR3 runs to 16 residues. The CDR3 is CASSAPLAGVGNEQFF. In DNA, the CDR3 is TGTGCCAGCAGCGCACCACTAGCGGGAGTTGGTAATGAGCAGTTCTTC.

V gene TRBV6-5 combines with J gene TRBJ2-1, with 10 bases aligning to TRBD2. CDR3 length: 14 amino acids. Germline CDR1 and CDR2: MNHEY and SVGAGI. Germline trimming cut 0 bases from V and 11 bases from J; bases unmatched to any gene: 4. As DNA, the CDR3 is TGTGCCAGCAGTTACTCATCTAGCGGGAGTCAGCAGTTCTTC. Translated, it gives CASSYSSSGSQQFF.

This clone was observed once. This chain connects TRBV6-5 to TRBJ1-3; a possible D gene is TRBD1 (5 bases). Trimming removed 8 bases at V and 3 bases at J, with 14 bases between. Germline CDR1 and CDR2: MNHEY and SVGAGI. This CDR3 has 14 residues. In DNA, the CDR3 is TGTGCCAGCGTAAGGACAATGGGTGGAAACACCATATATTTT. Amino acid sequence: CASVRTMGGNTIYF.

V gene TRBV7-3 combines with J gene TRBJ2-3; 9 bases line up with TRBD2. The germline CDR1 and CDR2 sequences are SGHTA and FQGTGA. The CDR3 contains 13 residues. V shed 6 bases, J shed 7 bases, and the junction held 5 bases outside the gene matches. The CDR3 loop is CASSPTSGHTQYF. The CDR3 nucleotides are TGTGCCAGCAGTCCTACTAGCGGGCATACGCAGTATTTT.

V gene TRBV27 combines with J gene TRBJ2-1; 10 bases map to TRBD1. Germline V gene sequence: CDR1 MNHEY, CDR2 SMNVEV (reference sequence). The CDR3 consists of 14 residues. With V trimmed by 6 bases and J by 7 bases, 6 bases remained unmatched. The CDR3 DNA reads TGTGCCAGCAGGCCGACAGGGGGCTTGAATGAGCAGTTCTTC. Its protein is CASRPTGGLNEQFF.

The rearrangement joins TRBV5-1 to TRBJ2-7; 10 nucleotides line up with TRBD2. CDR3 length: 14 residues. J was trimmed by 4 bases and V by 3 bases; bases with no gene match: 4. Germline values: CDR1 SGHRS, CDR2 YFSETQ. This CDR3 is CASSWTSGAYEQYF. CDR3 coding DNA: TGCGCCAGCAGCTGGACTAGCGGAGCGTACGAGCAGTACTTC.